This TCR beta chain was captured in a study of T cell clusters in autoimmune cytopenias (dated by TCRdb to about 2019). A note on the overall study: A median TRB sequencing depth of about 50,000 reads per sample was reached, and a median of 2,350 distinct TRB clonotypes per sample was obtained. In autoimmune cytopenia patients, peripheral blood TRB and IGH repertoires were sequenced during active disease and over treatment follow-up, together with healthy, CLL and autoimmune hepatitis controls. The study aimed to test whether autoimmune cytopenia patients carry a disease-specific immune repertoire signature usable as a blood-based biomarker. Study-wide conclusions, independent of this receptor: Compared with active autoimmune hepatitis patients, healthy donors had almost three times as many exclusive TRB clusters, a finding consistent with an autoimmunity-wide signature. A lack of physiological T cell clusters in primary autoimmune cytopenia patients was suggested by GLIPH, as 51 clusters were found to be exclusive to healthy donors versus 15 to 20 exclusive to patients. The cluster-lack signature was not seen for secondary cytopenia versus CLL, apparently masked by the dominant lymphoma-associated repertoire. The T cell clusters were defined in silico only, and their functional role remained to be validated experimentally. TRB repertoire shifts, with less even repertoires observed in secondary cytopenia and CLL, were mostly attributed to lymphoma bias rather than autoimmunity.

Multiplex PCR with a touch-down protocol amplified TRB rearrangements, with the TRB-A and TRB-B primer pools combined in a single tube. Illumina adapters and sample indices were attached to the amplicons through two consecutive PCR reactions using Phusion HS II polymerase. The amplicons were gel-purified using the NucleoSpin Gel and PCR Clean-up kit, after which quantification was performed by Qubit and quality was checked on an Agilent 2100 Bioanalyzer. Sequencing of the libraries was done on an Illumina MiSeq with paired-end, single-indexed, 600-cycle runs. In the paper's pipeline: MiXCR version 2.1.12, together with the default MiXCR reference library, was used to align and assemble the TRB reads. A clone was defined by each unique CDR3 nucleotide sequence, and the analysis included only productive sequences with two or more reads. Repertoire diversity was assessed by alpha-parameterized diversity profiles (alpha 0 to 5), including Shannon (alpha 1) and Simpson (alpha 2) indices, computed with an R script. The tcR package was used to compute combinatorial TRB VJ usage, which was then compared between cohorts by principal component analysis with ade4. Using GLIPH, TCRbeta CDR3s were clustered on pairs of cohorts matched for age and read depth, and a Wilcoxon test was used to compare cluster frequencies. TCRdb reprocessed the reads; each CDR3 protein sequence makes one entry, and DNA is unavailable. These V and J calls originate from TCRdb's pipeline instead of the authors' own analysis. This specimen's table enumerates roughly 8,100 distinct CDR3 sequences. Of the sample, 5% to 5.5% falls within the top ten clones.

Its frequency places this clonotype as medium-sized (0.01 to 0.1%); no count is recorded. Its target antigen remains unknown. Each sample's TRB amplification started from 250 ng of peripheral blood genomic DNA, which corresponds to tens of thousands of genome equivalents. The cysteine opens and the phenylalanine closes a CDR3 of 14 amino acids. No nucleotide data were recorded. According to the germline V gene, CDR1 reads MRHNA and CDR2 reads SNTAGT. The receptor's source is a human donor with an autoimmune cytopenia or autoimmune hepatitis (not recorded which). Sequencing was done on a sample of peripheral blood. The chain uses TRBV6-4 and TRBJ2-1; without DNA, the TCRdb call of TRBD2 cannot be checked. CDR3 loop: CASSALAGRNEQFF.